This entry features one TCR beta chain sequence. Adults between roughly 18 and 89 years of age took part from 24 US areas. Among Cohort 3 donors, those recovered had two negative PCRs, clearance, or symptom resolution. This entry comes from a study of blood T cell repertoires in COVID-19. Study as a whole: T cells, B-cell-depleted T cells, or PBMCs supplied cDNA or gDNA.

Germline V lookup: CDR1 MRHNA, CDR2 SNTAGT. CDR3 length: 20 residues. Unmatched junction bases numbered 15, after V lost 7 bases and J lost 2 bases. Original methodology: For nucleated cells, counts were estimated from reference gene primer amplification. Some clones are missing from TCRdb's copy, which holds only in-frame ones; the method was immunoSEQ multiplex PCR. V and J calls and clone size are given by that table; D and trimming were obtained from the DNA. The sample shows fewer than 500,000 clones, around 87% of them seen only once. Material: PBMCs or T cells enriched from blood (not recorded which). This clonotype was sampled from a man between 25 and 39 years old who had recovered from COVID-19. The chain links TRBV6-4 to TRBJ1-6; 12 nucleotides match TRBD1. The CDR3 sequence is CASNRRDRGRMGAYNSPLHF. The CDR3 DNA follows: TGTGCCAGCAACCGCCGGGACAGGGGGCGCATGGGTGCCTATAATTCACCCCTCCACTTT.